These 26 T cell receptor beta chains share one sample of origin, sequenced in a study of cytomegalovirus exposure and HLA in healthy donors. Both 60 Vbeta primers and 13 Jbeta primers went into the PCR. Clones were sequenced by immunoSEQ multiplex PCR, and TCRdb holds only the in-frame ones, with some missing. The sample shows around 200,000 clones, and about 1.1% sits with its ten largest clones. The sequencing input was PBMCs. All receptors derive from a girl aged 2 to 10 in good health and CMV-seropositive.

V usage is TRBV6-5 and J usage is TRBJ1-1; a weak D match, TRBD1 (5 bases). This CDR3 region has 15 residues. V was shortened by 0 bases and J by 6 bases, with 14 bases between the two germline ends. CDR1 MNHEY and CDR2 SVGAGI come from the germline V gene. The CDR3 loop is CASSYSIEGTAEAFF. In nucleotides, the CDR3 is TGTGCCAGCAGTTACTCGATAGAGGGGACTGCTGAAGCTTTCTTT.

This rearrangement joins TRBV5-1 to TRBJ2-3; 11 bases match TRBD2. V trimming: 3 bases; J trimming: 2 bases; junction bases outside the gene matches: 17. Germline V gene sequence: CDR1 SGHRS, CDR2 YFSETQ. This CDR3 is 20 amino acids long. CDR3 sequence: CASSYPRGTSGGASTDTQYF. The CDR3 DNA follows: TGCGCCAGCAGCTACCCCCGCGGGACTAGCGGAGGGGCCTCCACAGATACGCAGTATTTT.

A note on this clone: In the same sample, other DNA sequences code for this CDR3. The rearrangement joins TRBV7-2 to TRBJ2-7, with D unresolved. Trimming pared 4 bases from V and 2 bases from J, leaving 3 bases between. The CDR3 totals 11 residues. Germline lookup yields CDR1 SGHTA and CDR2 FQGNSA. The CDR3 DNA is TGTGCCAGCAGCTCGGCCTACGAGCAGTACTTC. It codes for CASSSAYEQYF.

The V call is TRBV27, the J call TRBJ1-5, with 7 bases lining up with TRBD1. Per the germline V gene, CDR1 is MNHEY and CDR2 is SMNVEV (reference sequence). V dropped 3 bases and J dropped 4; count of bases not matched to a gene: 3. The CDR3 runs to 14 residues. CDR3 in amino acids: CASSFVQGNQPQHF. The CDR3 DNA sequence: TGTGCCAGCAGTTTCGTACAGGGGAATCAGCCCCAGCATTTT.

The V call is TRBV4-1, the J call TRBJ1-5; maybe TRBD1 (6 bases). V lost 3 bases and J 5 bases, leaving 23 bases between the germline ends. Germline CDR1 reads MGHRA; CDR2 reads YSYEKL. The CDR3 totals 18 residues. Here the CDR3 reads CASSHLHPWTDPHQPQHF. The CDR3 DNA is TGCGCCAGCAGCCACCTCCACCCCTGGACAGATCCCCATCAGCCCCAGCATTTT.

The J gene is TRBJ2-7, the V gene TRBV27; perhaps TRBD2 as D (6 bases). Germline V CDR1 and CDR2: MNHEY, SMNVEV (reference sequence). With 6 bases removed from V and 1 base from J, the gap between germline ends came to 16 bases. This CDR3 has 15 amino acids. CDR3 amino acids: CASRHSDYGSYEQYF. CDR3 nucleotides: TGTGCCAGCAGACACTCGGACTATGGATCCTACGAGCAGTACTTC.

The chain recombines TRBV7-8 with TRBJ2-7, with 10 nucleotides matching TRBD2. The germline V gene has CDR1 SGHVS and CDR2 FQNEAQ. This CDR3 region has 15 residues. With 1 base clipped from V and 6 bases from J, the junction kept 6 bases outside the gene matches. The CDR3 nucleotides are TGTGCCAGCAGCTTAGGGGCTAGCGGGAGCTCCGAGCAGTACTTC. As protein: CASSLGASGSSEQYF.

This sequence joins TRBV10-2 and TRBJ2-2; D might be TRBD2 (5 bases). CDR1 and CDR2 from the germline V gene are WSHSY and SAAADI. V shed 5 bases and J shed 4 bases, with 11 bases lying between them. This CDR3 has 14 residues. The CDR3 nucleotides read TGCGCCAGCAGTTCTCTAGCAACCACCGGGGAGCTGTTTTTT. Translating it yields CASSSLATTGELFF.

V gene TRBV6-5 combines with J gene TRBJ2-3, with TRBD2 matching 8 bases. Germline V gene data show CDR1 as MNHEY and CDR2 as SVGAGI. The CDR3 is 16 amino acids. V gave up 4 bases and J gave up 8 bases; unmatched junction bases: 14. DNA for the CDR3: TGTGCCAGCAGTTCCACGCGGGGGGTGGAACTGGGTACGCAGTATTTT. Residues: CASSSTRGVELGTQYF.

This chain joins TRBV7-9 and TRBJ1-1, with 9 bases lining up with TRBD1. The J segment lost 1 base and the V segment lost 5 bases, leaving 11 bases of the junction unmatched. CDR1 is SEHNR and CDR2 is FQNEAQ in the germline V gene (reference sequence). This CDR3 comprises 17 residues. The CDR3 loop is CASSPRDRDPANTEAFF. In nucleotides, the CDR3 is TGTGCCAGCAGCCCCCGGGACAGGGACCCGGCGAACACTGAAGCTTTCTTT.

The chain is built from TRBV18 and TRBJ2-5, with 9 bases identical to TRBD2. TRBJ2-7 matches the DNA end more closely, so the J call is doubtful. This CDR3 comprises 15 residues. Germline V lookup: CDR1 KGHSH, CDR2 LQKENI. The CDR3 DNA reads TGTGCCAGCTCACCCGGGACTAGCCAGCCCTACGAGCAGTACTTC. Protein: CASSPGTSQPYEQYF.

CDR3 loop: CASRGIAGGDTGELFF. CDR3 nucleotides: TGTGCCAGCAGAGGGATAGCGGGAGGTGACACCGGGGAGCTGTTTTTT. The V gene is TRBV6-6, the J gene TRBJ2-2; 10 bases fit TRBD2. Germline V CDR1 and CDR2: MNHNY, SVGAGI (reference sequence). The CDR3 runs to 16 residues. Losses at the gene ends were 6 bases for V and 3 bases for J; bases not matched to a gene: 7.

The chain joins TRBV7-9 to TRBJ2-5; possible D gene TRBD1, 5 bases. The CDR3 spans 14 residues. The V end was cut by 4 bases, the J end by 0 bases, with 9 bases between. Germline CDR1 reads SEHNR; CDR2 reads FQNEAQ (reference sequence). Here the CDR3 DNA reads TGTGCCAGCAGCTCCGACAGAGACCAAGAGACCCAGTACTTC. This encodes CASSSDRDQETQYF.

The V and J genes are TRBV28 and TRBJ2-7; 14 nucleotides match TRBD2. V lost 5 bases and J lost 11; bases outside the gene matches: 11. The CDR3 extends over 15 amino acids. Per the germline V gene, CDR1 is MDHEN and CDR2 is SYDVKM. The CDR3 DNA reads TGTGCCAGCAGTCCCCCCTCCCAGACTAGCGGGAGGGAGTACTTC. This translates into CASSPPSQTSGREYF.

This sequence joins TRBV6-1 and TRBJ1-5; TRBD1 is a possible D gene (5 bases). This CDR3 region has 16 residues. CDR1 is MNHNS and CDR2 is SASEGT in the germline V gene. V was cut by 0 bases and J by 7 bases, with 16 bases left in between. The CDR3 nucleotides read TGTGCCAGCAGTGAAGCGCCAGGGTCGGGGGGACAGCCCCAGCATTTT. Amino acid sequence: CASSEAPGSGGQPQHF.

The chain couples TRBV28 to TRBJ1-5; D perhaps matches TRBD1 (6 bases). From germline, CDR1 is MDHEN and CDR2 SYDVKM. The V and J ends lost 5 bases and 2 bases respectively, with 16 bases between them. The CDR3 runs to 16 residues. Here the CDR3 reads CASSKTGSIGNQPQHF. In DNA, the CDR3 is TGTGCCAGCAGTAAGACAGGTTCTATTGGCAATCAGCCCCAGCATTTT.

The J gene is TRBJ2-4, the V gene TRBV4-1; TRBD1 agrees at 8 bases. The CDR3 consists of 13 residues. Germline values: CDR1 MGHRA, CDR2 YSYEKL. V dropped 4 bases and J dropped 8; count of bases not matched to a gene: 4. CDR3 sequence: CASSPPQGDIQYF. The CDR3, as DNA: TGCGCCAGCAGCCCCCCACAGGGGGACATTCAGTACTTC.

V gene TRBV28 combines with J gene TRBJ1-1; 10 nucleotides line up with TRBD1. CDR3 length equals 13 residues. V shed 3 bases, J shed 7 bases, and the junction held 2 bases outside the gene matches. Per germline, CDR1 MDHEN and CDR2 SYDVKM. CDR3 bases: TGTGCCAGCAGTTTGGGACAGGGGATTGAAGCTTTCTTT. Amino acids: CASSLGQGIEAFF.

The rearrangement joins TRBV28 to TRBJ1-1, with D possibly TRBD1 on 6 matching bases. This CDR3 is built from 15 residues. The germline V gene encodes CDR1 MDHEN and CDR2 SYDVKM. The V end lost 4 bases, the J end lost 1 base, and 13 bases lay between the germline ends. The CDR3 DNA sequence: TGTGCCAGCAGTTCCGGGGGGGGCGGGAACACTGAAGCTTTCTTT. Translation: CASSSGGGGNTEAFF.

CDR3 protein: CATARDFPYEQYF. The CDR3 bases are TGTGCCACTGCCCGGGACTTCCCCTACGAGCAGTACTTC. The rearrangement uses TRBV19 and TRBJ2-7; TRBD2 might be the D (6 bases). Germline V gene data show CDR1 as LNHDA and CDR2 as SQIVND (reference sequence). CDR3 length equals 13 residues. The V gene lost 10 bases and the J gene lost 2 bases, with 15 bases spanning the gap.

The rearrangement uses TRBV4-2 and TRBJ1-2; 10 bases are shared with TRBD1. Looked up from germline, CDR1 is LGHNA and CDR2 is YNFKEQ. V lost 0 bases to trimming and J lost 2 bases; unmatched junction nucleotides: 6. CDR3 length: 17 amino acids. The CDR3 DNA sequence: TGTGCCAGCAGCCAAGATCCGACAGGGGGCCTGAACTATGGCTACACCTTC. It specifies CASSQDPTGGLNYGYTF.

The chain combines TRBV5-5 with TRBJ2-3; 10 nucleotides align to TRBD2. J was trimmed by 2 bases and V by 2 bases; bases with no gene match: 5. The CDR3 totals 16 residues. The germline gives CDR1 SGHKS, CDR2 YYEKEE (reference sequence). In nucleotides, the CDR3 is TGTGCCAGCAGCTTCCGGACTAGCGGTACCACAGATACGCAGTATTTT. It specifies CASSFRTSGTTDTQYF.

The chain combines TRBV10-2 with TRBJ2-1, with 10 bases lining up with TRBD2. CDR1 is WSHSY and CDR2 is SAAADI in the germline V gene. The CDR3 contains 14 residues. V lost 0 bases to trimming and J lost 13 bases; unmatched junction nucleotides: 6. The CDR3 reads CASSESSLAGVQFF. The CDR3 DNA reads as TGCGCCAGCAGTGAGTCGAGTCTAGCGGGAGTACAGTTCTTC.

The CDR3 loop reads CSVWEQGPHRYGYTF. In nucleotides, the CDR3 is TGCAGCGTTTGGGAACAGGGACCCCATCGCTATGGCTACACCTTC. The J gene is TRBJ1-2, the V gene TRBV29-1, with a weak D call TRBD1 (6 bases). Trimming took off 5 bases at V and 4 bases at J, with 20 bases between the two ends. Germline V CDR1 and CDR2: SQVTM, ANQGSEA. This CDR3 is 15 amino acids long.

The chain uses TRBV19 and TRBJ2-1; D is possibly TRBD1 (6 bases). The ends were cut back, 9 bases at V and 6 bases at J, with 15 bases in the middle. CDR3 length equals 13 residues. The germline CDR1 and CDR2 sequences are LNHDA and SQIVND (reference sequence). The CDR3 region is CASTQGLLNEQFF. Written as DNA, the CDR3 is TGTGCCAGCACCCAGGGGCTTCTCAATGAGCAGTTCTTC.

In nucleotides, the CDR3 is TGCGCCAGCAGTGCGCTAGCGGCAACCTACGAGCAGTACTTC. Translating it yields CASSALAATYEQYF. The J gene is TRBJ2-7, the V gene TRBV10-2, with 7 positions matching TRBD2. Per the germline V gene, CDR1 is WSHSY and CDR2 is SAAADI. The CDR3 is 14 amino acids. The trim removed 4 bases at V and 2 bases at J, leaving 5 bases unmatched.